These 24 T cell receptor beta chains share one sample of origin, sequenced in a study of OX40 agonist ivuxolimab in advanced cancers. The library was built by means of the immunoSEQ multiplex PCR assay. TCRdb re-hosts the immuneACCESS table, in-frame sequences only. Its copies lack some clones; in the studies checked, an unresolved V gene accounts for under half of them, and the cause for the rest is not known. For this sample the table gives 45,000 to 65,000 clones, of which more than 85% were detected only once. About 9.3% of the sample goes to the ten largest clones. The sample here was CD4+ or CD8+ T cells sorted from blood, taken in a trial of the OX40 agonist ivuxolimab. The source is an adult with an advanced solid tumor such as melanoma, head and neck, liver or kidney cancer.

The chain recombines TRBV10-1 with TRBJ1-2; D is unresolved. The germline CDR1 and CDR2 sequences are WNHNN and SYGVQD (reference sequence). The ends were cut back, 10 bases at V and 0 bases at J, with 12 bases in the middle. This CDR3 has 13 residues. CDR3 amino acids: CATKTGPNYGYTF. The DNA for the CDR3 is TGCGCCACCAAGACCGGCCCTAACTATGGCTACACCTTC.

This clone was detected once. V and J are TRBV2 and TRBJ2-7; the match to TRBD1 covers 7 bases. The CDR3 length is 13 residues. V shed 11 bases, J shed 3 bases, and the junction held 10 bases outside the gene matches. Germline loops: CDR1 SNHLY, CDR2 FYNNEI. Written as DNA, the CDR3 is TGTGCCGTAGAGGTAGGGGGCCTCTACGAGCAGTACTTC. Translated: CAVEVGGLYEQYF.

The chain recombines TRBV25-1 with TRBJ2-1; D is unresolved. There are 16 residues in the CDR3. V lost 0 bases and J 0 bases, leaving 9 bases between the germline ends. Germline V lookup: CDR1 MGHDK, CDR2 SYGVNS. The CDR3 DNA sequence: TGTGCCAGCAGTGAATACGGATATAGCTCCTACAATGAGCAGTTCTTC. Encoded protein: CASSEYGYSSYNEQFF.

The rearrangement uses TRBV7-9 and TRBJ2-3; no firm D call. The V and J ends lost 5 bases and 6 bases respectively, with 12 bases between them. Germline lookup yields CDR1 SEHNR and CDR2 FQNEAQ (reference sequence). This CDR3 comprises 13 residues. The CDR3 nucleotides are TGTGCCAGCAGCCGGAGCGTCGTGGATACGCAGTATTTT. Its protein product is CASSRSVVDTQYF. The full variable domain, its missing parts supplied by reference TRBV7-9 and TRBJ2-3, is DTGVSQNPRHKITKRGQNVTFRCDPISEHNRLYWYRQTLGQGPEFLTYFQNEAQLEKSRLLSDRFSAERPKGSFSTLEIQRTEQGDSAMYLCASSRSVVDTQYFGPGTRLTVL.

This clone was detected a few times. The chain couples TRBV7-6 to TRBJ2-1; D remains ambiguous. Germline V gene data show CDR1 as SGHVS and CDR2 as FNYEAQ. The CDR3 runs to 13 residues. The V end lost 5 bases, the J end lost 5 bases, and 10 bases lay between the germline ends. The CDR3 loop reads CASSPPGDNEQFF. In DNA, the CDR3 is TGTGCCAGCAGCCCCCCAGGAGACAATGAGCAGTTCTTC. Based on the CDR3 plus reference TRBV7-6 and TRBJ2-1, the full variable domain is GAGVSQSPRYKVTKRGQDVALRCDPISGHVSLYWYRQALGQGPEFLTYFNYEAQQDKSGLPNDRFSAERPEGSISTLTIQRTEQRDSAMYRCASSPPGDNEQFFGPGTRLTVL.

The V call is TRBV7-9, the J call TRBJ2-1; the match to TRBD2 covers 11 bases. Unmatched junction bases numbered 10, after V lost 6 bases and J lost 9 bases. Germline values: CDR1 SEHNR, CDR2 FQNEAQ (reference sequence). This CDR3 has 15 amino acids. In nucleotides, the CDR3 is TGTGCCAGCAGTTTCGGGACTAGCGGTTCAGGTGAGCAGTTCTTC. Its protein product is CASSFGTSGSGEQFF. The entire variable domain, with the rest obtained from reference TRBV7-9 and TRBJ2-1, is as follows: DTGVSQNPRHKITKRGQNVTFRCDPISEHNRLYWYRQTLGQGPEFLTYFQNEAQLEKSRLLSDRFSAERPKGSFSTLEIQRTEQGDSAMYLCASSFGTSGSGEQFFGPGTRLTVL.

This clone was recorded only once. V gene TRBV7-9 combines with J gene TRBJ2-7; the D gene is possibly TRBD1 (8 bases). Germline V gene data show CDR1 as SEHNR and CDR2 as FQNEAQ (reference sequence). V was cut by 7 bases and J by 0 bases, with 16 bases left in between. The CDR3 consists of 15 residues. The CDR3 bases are TGTGCCAGCACAAGGGGGGGACAGGTCTCCTACGAGCAGTACTTC. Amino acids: CASTRGGQVSYEQYF.

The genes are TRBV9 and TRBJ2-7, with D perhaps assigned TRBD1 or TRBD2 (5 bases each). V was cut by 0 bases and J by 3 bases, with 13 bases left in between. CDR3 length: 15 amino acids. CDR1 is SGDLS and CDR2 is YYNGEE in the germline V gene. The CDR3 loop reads CASSVGSGPLYEQYF. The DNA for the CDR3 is TGTGCCAGCAGCGTAGGGTCGGGACCCCTCTACGAGCAGTACTTC.

CDR3 region: CASLAGGYTF. The CDR3 bases are TGTGCCAGCTTAGCAGGTGGCTACACCTTC. V is TRBV6-6 and J is TRBJ1-2; D not resolved. Trimming stripped 8 bases from V and 7 bases from J, with 8 bases between. Germline CDR1 is MNHNY and CDR2 is SVGAGI (reference sequence). The CDR3 totals 10 residues.

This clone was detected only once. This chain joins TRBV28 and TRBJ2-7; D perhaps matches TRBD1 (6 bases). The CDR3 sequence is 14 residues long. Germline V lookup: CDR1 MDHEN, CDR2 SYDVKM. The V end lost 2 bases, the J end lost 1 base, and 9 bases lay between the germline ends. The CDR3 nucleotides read TGTGCCAGCAGTTTAAGGGGGATTTCCTACGAGCAGTACTTC. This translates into CASSLRGISYEQYF.

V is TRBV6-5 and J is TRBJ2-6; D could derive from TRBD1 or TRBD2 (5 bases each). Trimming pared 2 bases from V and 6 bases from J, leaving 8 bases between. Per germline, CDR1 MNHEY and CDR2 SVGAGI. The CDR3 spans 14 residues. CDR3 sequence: CASSYRDEANVLTF. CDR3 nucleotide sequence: TGTGCCAGCAGTTACAGGGACGAGGCCAACGTCCTGACTTTC.

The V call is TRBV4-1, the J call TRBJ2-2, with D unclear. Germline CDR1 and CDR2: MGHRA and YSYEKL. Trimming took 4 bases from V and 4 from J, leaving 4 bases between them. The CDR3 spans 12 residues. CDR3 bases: TGCGCCAGCAGCCGAACCACCGGGGAGCTGTTTTTT. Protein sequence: CASSRTTGELFF.

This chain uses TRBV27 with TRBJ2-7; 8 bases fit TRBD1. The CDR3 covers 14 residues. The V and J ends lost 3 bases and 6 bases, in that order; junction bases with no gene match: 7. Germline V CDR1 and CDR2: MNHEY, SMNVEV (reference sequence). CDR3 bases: TGTGCCAGCAGTTTGTGGACAGGGCTTACCGAGCAGTACTTC. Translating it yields CASSLWTGLTEQYF.

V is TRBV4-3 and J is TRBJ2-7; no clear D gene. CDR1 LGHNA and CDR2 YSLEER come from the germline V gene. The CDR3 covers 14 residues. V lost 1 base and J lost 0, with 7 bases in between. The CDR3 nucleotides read TGCGCCAGCAGCCAAGGAGGTAGCTCCTACGAGCAGTACTTC. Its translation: CASSQGGSSYEQYF.

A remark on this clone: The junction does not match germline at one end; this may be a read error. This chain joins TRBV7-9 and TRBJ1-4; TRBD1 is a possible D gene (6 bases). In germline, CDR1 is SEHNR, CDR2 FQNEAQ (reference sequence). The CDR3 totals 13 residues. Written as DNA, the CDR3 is TGTGCCAGCAGCTTACCGGGACACGAGATTCCACGTTTT. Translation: CASSLPGHEIPRF.

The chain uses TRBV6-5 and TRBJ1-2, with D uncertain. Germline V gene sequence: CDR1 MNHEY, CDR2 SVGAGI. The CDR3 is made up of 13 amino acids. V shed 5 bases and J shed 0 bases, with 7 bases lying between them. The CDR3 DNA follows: TGTGCCAGCAGTCCCAGTTCTAACTATGGCTACACCTTC. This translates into CASSPSSNYGYTF.

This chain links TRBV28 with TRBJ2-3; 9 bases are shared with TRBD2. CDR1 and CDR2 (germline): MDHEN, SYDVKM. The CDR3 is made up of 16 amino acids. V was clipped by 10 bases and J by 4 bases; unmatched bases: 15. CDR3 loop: CAISDQIAGASDTQYF. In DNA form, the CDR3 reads TGTGCCATCTCGGACCAGATAGCGGGAGCGTCAGATACGCAGTATTTT.

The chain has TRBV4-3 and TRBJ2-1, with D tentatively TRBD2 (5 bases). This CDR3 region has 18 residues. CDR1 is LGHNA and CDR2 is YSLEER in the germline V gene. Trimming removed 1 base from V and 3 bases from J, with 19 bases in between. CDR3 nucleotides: TGCGCCAGCAGCCAAGGACTACGACTCAGCCCCATCTACAATGAGCAGTTCTTC. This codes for CASSQGLRLSPIYNEQFF.

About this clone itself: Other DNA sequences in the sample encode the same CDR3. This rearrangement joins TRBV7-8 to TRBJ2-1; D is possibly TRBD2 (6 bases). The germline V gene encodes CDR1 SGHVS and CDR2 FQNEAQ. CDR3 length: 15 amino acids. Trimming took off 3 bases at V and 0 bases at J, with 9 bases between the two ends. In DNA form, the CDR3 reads TGTGCCAGCAGCTTTAGCGGTAGCTCCTACAATGAGCAGTTCTTC. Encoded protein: CASSFSGSSYNEQFF.

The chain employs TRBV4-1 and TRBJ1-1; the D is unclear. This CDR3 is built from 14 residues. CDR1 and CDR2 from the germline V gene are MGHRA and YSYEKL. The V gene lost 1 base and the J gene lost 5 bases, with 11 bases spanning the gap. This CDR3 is CASSQVTAETEAFF. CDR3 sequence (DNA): TGCGCCAGCAGCCAAGTTACGGCCGAGACTGAAGCTTTCTTT.

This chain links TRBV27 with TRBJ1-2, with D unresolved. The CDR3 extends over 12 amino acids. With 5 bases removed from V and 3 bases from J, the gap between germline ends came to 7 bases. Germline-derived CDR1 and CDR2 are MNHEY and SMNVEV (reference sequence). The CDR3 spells CASSQGHYGYTF. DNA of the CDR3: TGTGCCAGCAGTCAAGGACACTATGGCTACACCTTC.

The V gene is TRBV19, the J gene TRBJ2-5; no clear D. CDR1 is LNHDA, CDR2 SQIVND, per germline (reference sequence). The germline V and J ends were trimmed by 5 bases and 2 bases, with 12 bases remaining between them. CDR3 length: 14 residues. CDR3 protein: CASSVLDGQETQYF. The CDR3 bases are TGTGCCAGTAGTGTTCTCGACGGACAAGAGACCCAGTACTTC.

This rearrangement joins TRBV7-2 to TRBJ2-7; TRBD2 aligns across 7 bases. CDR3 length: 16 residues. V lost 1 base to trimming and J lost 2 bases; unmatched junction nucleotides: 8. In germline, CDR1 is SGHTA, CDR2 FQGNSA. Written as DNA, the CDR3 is TGTGCCAGCAGCTTAGGCCCAGCGGGAAAAGCCTACGAGCAGTACTTC. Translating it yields CASSLGPAGKAYEQYF.

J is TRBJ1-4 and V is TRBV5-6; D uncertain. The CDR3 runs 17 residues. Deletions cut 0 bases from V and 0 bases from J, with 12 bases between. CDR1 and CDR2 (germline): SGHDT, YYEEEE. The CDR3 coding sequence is TGTGCCAGCAGCTTGGCCACCCGGGCGGCAACTAATGAAAAACTGTTTTTT. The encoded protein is CASSLATRAATNEKLFF.